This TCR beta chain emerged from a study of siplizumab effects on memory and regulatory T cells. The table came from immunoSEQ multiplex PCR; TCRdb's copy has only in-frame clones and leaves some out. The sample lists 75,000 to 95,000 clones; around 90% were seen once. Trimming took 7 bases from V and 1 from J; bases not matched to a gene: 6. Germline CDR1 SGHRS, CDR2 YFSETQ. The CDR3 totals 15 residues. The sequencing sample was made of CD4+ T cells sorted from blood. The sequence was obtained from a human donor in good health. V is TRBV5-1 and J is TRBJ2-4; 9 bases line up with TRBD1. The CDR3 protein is CASGRTGAAKNIQYF. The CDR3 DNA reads TGCGCCAGCGGAAGGACAGGGGCGGCCAAAAACATTCAGTACTTC.